The rows below give T cell receptor beta chains drawn from one sample of a study of long-term antiretroviral therapy in people with HIV. Libraries were prepared by immunoSEQ multiplex PCR; TCRdb keeps only in-frame clonotypes and omits some of them. The table records around 30,000 clones, under 85% of them present only once. Sequences were derived from unsorted PBMCs, sampled 3 years after starting antiretroviral therapy. These receptors originate from a man between 35 and 55 years old with HIV. Both conserved end residues are part of each CDR3. The order of the fields is CDR3 protein, CDR3 DNA, clone size, D gene, J gene, V gene. A D gene is named only where the DNA matches it firmly. Part of the rows lack a size; the others show once, few, many or a class for expanded clones.

CSVENRANYGYTF	TGCAGCGTTGAGAACCGAGCTAACTATGGCTACACCTTC	-	-	TRBJ1-2	TRBV29-1
CASSPTSGSYITDTQYF	TGTGCCAGCAGCCCCACTTCAGGGTCATATATCACAGATACGCAGTATTTT	-	-	TRBJ2-3	TRBV2
CASSRQNSGNTIYF	TGTGCCAGCAGCCGCCAGAATTCTGGAAACACCATATATTTT	-	-	TRBJ1-3	TRBV9
CSIPGQGNYGYTF	TGCAGCATTCCGGGACAGGGAAACTATGGCTACACCTTC	-	TRBD1	TRBJ1-2	TRBV29-1
CATSRDRGRNTDTQYF	TGTGCCACCAGCAGAGATCGGGGTAGGAACACAGATACGCAGTATTTT	-	-	TRBJ2-3	TRBV15
CASSLGWINEQFF	TGTGCCAGCAGCTTAGGATGGATCAATGAGCAGTTCTTC	few	-	TRBJ2-1	TRBV7-9
CASSYRDSSSYNSPLHF	TGCGCCAGCAGCTACCGGGACAGTAGCTCCTATAATTCACCCCTCCACTTT	few	TRBD1	TRBJ1-6	TRBV5-1
CASTRTQNTEAFF	TGTGCCAGCACAAGGACACAGAACACTGAAGCTTTCTTT	-	-	TRBJ1-1	TRBV6-1
CASSPGLDIYEQYF	TGTGCCAGCAGCCCTGGACTGGATATCTACGAGCAGTACTTC	-	-	TRBJ2-7	TRBV5-6
CASSLWGSGANVLTF	TGTGCCAGCAGCTTGTGGGGCTCTGGGGCCAACGTCCTGACTTTC	-	-	TRBJ2-6	TRBV5-6
CASRPGQADYGYTF	TGCGCCAGCAGGCCGGGACAGGCGGACTATGGCTACACCTTC	-	TRBD1	TRBJ1-2	TRBV10-2
CASSEQEGFGGNTIYF	TGTGCCAGCAGTGAGCAAGAAGGGTTTGGTGGAAACACCATATATTTT	-	-	TRBJ1-3	TRBV2
CASSIQGNEKLFF	TGTGCCAGCAGCATACAGGGGAATGAAAAACTGTTTTTT	few	TRBD1	TRBJ1-4	TRBV7-9
CASSLEPGEVYEQYF	TGCGCCAGCAGCTTGGAGCCAGGGGAGGTATACGAGCAGTACTTC	few	-	TRBJ2-7	TRBV5-1
CAISEQTGTNEKLFF	TGTGCCATCAGTGAGCAAACCGGGACTAATGAAAAACTGTTTTTT	-	-	TRBJ1-4	TRBV10-3
CASSYDSLNTEAFF	TGTGCCAGCAGCTATGACAGTTTGAACACTGAAGCTTTCTTT	-	-	TRBJ1-1	TRBV5-4
CASSLGAGVYNEQFF	TGTGCCAGCAGTCTGGGAGCGGGAGTTTACAATGAGCAGTTCTTC	once	TRBD2	TRBJ2-1	TRBV7-9
CASSVGGGTGELFF	TGTGCCAGCAGCGTCGGCGGAGGGACCGGGGAGCTGTTTTTT	-	-	TRBJ2-2	TRBV9
CASSNRGPDTQYF	TGTGCCAGCAGTAACAGGGGTCCAGATACGCAGTATTTT	-	TRBD1	TRBJ2-3	TRBV2
CASSQDRSPSGNTIYF	TGCGCCAGCAGCCAAGATCGCTCCCCCTCGGGAAACACCATATATTTT	few	-	TRBJ1-3	TRBV4-1
CASSSAKPGGEQFF	TGTGCCAGCAGCTCAGCAAAGCCGGGAGGGGAGCAGTTCTTC	-	TRBD2	TRBJ2-1	TRBV7-9
CASSLRDRGVYNEQFF	TGTGCCAGCAGCTTAAGGGACAGGGGGGTTTACAATGAGCAGTTCTTC	-	TRBD1	TRBJ2-1	TRBV7-2
CASSRGLAGEYEQYF	TGTGCCAGCAGCCGGGGACTAGCGGGAGAGTACGAGCAGTACTTC	-	TRBD2	TRBJ2-7	TRBV5-4
CASSGRGEYGYTF	TGTGCCAGCAGCGGCAGGGGGGAATATGGCTACACCTTC	-	-	TRBJ1-2	TRBV21-1
CASSSTGIVTEAFF	TGCGCCAGCAGCTCTACAGGGATCGTCACTGAAGCTTTCTTT	-	-	TRBJ1-1	TRBV5-1
CASRPNRDEKLFF	TGTGCCAGCAGACCGAACAGGGATGAAAAACTGTTTTTT	once	-	TRBJ1-4	TRBV2
CASSYRRQGGNGYTF	TGTGCCAGCAGTTACCGTCGACAGGGGGGGAATGGCTACACCTTC	-	TRBD1	TRBJ1-2	TRBV27
CASSFGQGAAYEQYF	TGTGCCAGTAGTTTCGGACAGGGGGCGGCCTACGAGCAGTACTTC	-	TRBD1	TRBJ2-7	TRBV19
CASGLGAVGTSRGYTF	TGTGCTAGTGGTTTGGGGGCGGTAGGTACATCTCGAGGCTACACCTTC	-	-	TRBJ1-2	TRBV12-5
CASSVTPGDYGYTF	TGTGCCAGCAGCGTGACCCCTGGAGACTATGGCTACACCTTC	-	-	TRBJ1-2	TRBV9
CASSLGFSHRVGPLGYTF	TGTGCCAGCAGCTTGGGGTTCAGTCACAGGGTTGGGCCTTTGGGCTACACCTTC	-	-	TRBJ1-2	TRBV7-8
CASSRGTGGYEQYF	TGTGCCAGCAGCCGCGGGACAGGGGGCTACGAGCAGTACTTC	-	TRBD1	TRBJ2-7	TRBV11-2
CASSLIATNEKLFF	TGTGCCAGCAGCTTGATAGCAACTAATGAAAAACTGTTTTTT	-	-	TRBJ1-4	TRBV5-6
CASSPGGAGANVLTF	TGTGCCAGCAGCCCCGGGGGGGCTGGGGCCAACGTCCTGACTTTC	-	TRBD2	TRBJ2-6	TRBV6-5
CASKGGNQPQHF	TGCGCCAGCAAGGGGGGGAATCAGCCCCAGCATTTT	-	-	TRBJ1-5	TRBV10-2
CASSLAGSGSDTQYF	TGCGCCAGCAGCCTGGCGGGATCCGGGTCTGATACGCAGTATTTT	once	-	TRBJ2-3	TRBV5-1
CAISESIGRNTEAFF	TGTGCCATCAGTGAGTCAATAGGGAGGAACACTGAAGCTTTCTTT	-	-	TRBJ1-1	TRBV10-3
CASSLTDTEKLFF	TGTGCCAGCAGCTTAACGGACACCGAAAAACTGTTTTTT	-	-	TRBJ1-4	TRBV7-8
CASSPFQGDEQYF	TGTGCCAGCTCACCCTTCCAGGGGGACGAGCAGTACTTC	once	TRBD1	TRBJ2-7	TRBV18
CASSLASGVNTEAFF	TGCGCCAGCAGCTTGGCCTCGGGGGTAAACACTGAAGCTTTCTTT	-	-	TRBJ1-1	TRBV5-1
CAWSVGRANEQYF	TGTGCCTGGAGTGTTGGCAGGGCAAACGAGCAGTACTTC	-	-	TRBJ2-7	TRBV30